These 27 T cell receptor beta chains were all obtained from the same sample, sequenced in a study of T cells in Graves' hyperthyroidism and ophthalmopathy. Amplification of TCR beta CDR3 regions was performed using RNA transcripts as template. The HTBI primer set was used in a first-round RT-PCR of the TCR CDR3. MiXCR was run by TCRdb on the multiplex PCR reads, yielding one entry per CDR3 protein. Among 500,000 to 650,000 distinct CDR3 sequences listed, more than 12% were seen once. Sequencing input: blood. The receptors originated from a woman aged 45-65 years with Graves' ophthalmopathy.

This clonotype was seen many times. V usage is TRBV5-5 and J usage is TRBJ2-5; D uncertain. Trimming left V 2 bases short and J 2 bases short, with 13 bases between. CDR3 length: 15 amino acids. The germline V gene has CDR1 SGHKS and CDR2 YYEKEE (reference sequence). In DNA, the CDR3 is TGTGCCAGCAGCTTTTCCTCGTCGGAGCAAGAGACCCAGTACTTC. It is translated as CASSFSSSEQETQYF.

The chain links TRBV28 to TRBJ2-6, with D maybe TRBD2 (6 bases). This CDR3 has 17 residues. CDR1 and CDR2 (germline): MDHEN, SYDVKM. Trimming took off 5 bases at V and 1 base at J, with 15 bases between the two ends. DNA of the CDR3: TGTGCCAGCAGTCCGACCCCGGGGGTGTCTGGGGCCAACGTCCTGACTTTC. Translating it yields CASSPTPGVSGANVLTF. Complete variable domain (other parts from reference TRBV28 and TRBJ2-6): DVKVTQSSRYLVKRTGEKVFLECVQDMDHENMFWYRQDPGLGLRLIYFSYDVKMKEKGDIPEGYSVSREKKERFSLILESASTNQTSMYLCASSPTPGVSGANVLTFGAGSRLTVL.

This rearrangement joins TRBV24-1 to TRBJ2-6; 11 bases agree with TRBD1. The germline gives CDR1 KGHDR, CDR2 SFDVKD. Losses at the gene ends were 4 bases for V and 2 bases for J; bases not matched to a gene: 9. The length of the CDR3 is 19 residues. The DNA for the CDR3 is TGTGCCACCAGTGAGAATCCGGGACAGGGGGAGGCTGGGGCCAACGTCCTGACTTTC. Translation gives CATSENPGQGEAGANVLTF.

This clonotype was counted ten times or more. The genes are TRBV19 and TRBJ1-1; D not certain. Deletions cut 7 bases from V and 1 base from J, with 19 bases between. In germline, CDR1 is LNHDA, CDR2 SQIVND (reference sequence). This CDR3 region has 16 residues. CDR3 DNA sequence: TGTGCCAGTAATCCCTACCAATCAAGGGCGAACACTGAAGCTTTCTTT. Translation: CASNPYQSRANTEAFF. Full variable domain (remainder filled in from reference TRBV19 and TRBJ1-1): DGGITQSPKYLFRKEGQNVTLSCEQNLNHDAMYWYRQDPGQGLRLIYYSQIVNDFQKGDIAEGYSVSREKKESFPLTVTSAQKNPTAFYLCASNPYQSRANTEAFFGQGTRLTVV.

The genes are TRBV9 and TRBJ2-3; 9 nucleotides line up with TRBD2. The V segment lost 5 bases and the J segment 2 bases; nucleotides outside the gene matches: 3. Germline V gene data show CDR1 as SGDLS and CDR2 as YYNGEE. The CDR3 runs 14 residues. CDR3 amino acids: CASSLAGHTDTQYF. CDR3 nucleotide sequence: TGTGCCAGCAGTCTAGCGGGACACACAGATACGCAGTATTTT. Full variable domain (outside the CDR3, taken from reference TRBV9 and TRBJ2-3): DSGVTQTPKHLITATGQRVTLRCSPRSGDLSVYWYQQSLDQGLQFLIQYYNGEERAKGNILERFSAQQFPDLHSELNLSSLELGDSALYFCASSLAGHTDTQYFGPGTRLTVL.

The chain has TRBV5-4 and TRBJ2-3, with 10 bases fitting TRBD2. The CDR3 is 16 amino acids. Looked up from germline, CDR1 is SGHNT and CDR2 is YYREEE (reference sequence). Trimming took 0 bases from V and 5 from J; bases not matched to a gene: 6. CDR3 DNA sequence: TGTGCCAGCAGCTTGGGAGCGGGAGGGCCAGGAGATACGCAGTATTTT. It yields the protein CASSLGAGGPGDTQYF.

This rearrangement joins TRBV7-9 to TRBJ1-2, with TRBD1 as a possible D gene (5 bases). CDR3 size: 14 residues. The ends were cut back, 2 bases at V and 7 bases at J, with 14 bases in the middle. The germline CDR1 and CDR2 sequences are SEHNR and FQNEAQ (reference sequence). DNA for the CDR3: TGTGCCAGCAGCTTAACTTTGCGGGGCAGTGGCTACACCTTC. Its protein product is CASSLTLRGSGYTF.

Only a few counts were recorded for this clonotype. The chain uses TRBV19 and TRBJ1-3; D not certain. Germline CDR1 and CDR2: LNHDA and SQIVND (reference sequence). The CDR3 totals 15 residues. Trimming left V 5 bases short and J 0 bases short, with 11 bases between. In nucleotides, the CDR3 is TGTGCCAGTAGTTGGCTTGCGAGCTCTGGAAACACCATATATTTT. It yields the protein CASSWLASSGNTIYF.

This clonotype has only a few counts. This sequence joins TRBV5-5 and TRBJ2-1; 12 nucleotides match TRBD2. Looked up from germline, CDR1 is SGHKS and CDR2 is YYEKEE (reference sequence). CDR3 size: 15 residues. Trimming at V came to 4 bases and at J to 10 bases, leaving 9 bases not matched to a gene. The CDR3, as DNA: TGTGCCAGCAGCCATCTAGCGGGAGGGCCGTGGGAGCAGTTCTTC. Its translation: CASSHLAGGPWEQFF.

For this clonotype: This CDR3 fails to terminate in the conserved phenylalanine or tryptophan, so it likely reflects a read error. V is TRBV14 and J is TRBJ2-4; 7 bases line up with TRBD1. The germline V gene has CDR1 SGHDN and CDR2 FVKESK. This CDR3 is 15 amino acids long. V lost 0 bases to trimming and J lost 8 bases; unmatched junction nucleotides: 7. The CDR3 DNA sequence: TGTGCCAGCAGCCAAGACCGACAGGGTAGATACATTCAGTACTCC. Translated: CASSQDRQGRYIQYS.

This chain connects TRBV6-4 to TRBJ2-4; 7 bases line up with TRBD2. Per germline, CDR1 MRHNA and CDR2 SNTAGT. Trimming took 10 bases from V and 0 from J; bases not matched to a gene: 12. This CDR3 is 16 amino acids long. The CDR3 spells CATGGWTGLAKNIQYF. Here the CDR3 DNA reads TGTGCCACCGGGGGGTGGACCGGACTAGCCAAAAACATTCAGTACTTC.

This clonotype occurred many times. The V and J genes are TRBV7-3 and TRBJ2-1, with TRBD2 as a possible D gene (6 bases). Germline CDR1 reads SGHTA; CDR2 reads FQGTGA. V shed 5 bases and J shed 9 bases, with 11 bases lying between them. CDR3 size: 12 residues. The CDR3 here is CASSLTSTEQFF. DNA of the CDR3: TGTGCCAGCAGCCTCACTAGCACTGAGCAGTTCTTC.

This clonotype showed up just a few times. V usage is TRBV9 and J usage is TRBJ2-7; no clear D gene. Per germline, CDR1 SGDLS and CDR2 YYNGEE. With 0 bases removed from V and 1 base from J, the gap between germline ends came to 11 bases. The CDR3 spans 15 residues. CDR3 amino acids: CASSVEDGPSYEQYF. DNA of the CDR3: TGTGCCAGCAGCGTAGAGGACGGGCCGTCCTACGAGCAGTACTTC.

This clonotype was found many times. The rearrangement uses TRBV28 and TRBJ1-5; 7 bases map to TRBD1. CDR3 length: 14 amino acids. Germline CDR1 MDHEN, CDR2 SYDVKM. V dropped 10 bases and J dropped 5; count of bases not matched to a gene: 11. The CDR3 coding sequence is TGTGCCACCGTCCGATCGACAGGGTATCAGCCCCAGCATTTT. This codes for CATVRSTGYQPQHF.

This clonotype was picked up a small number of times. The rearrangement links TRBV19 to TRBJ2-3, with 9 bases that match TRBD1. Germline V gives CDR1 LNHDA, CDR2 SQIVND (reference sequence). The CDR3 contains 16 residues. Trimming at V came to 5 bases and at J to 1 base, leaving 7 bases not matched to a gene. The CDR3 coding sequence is TGTGCCAGTAGTTCCGGACAGGGGTATGGCACAGATACGCAGTATTTT. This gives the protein CASSSGQGYGTDTQYF. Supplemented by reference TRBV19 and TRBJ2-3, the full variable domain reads DGGITQSPKYLFRKEGQNVTLSCEQNLNHDAMYWYRQDPGQGLRLIYYSQIVNDFQKGDIAEGYSVSREKKESFPLTVTSAQKNPTAFYLCASSSGQGYGTDTQYFGPGTRLTVL.

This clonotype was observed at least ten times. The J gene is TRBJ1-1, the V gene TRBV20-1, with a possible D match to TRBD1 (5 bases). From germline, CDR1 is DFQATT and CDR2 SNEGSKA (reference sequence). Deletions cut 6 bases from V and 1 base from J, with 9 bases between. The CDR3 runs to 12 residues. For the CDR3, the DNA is TGCAGTGCCCTGGACAAGAACACTGAAGCTTTCTTT. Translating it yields CSALDKNTEAFF.

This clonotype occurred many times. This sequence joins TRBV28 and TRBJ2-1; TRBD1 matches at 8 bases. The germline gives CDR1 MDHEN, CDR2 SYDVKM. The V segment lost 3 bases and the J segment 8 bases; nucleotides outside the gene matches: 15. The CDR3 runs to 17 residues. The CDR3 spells CASSLGLDRVRVHEQFF. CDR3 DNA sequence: TGTGCCAGCAGTTTGGGATTGGACAGGGTCAGGGTCCATGAGCAGTTCTTC.

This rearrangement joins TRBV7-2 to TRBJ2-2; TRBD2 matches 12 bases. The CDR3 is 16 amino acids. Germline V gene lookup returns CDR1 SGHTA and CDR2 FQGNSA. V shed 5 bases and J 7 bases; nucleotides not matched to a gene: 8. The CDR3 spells CASSPWTSGIGGELFF. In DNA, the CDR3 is TGTGCCAGCAGCCCTTGGACTAGCGGGATTGGCGGGGAGCTGTTTTTT. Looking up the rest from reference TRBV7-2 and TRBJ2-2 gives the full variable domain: GAGVSQSPSNKVTEKGKDVELRCDPISGHTALYWYRQSLGQGLEFLIYFQGNSAPDKSGLPSDRFSAERTGGSVSTLTIQRTQQEDSAVYLCASSPWTSGIGGELFFGEGSRLTVL.

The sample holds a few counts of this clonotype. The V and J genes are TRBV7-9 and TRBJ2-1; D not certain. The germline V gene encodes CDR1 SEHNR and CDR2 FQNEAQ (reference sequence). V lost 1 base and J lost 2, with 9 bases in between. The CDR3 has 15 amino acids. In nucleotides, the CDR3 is TGTGCCAGCAGCTTAGTCGGCTATCCCTACAATGAGCAGTTCTTC. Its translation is CASSLVGYPYNEQFF.

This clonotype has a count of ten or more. CDR3 sequence: CASSQAASGRVISTDTQYF. In DNA form, the CDR3 reads TGTGCCAGCAGCCAAGCCGCTAGCGGGAGGGTGATTAGCACAGATACGCAGTATTTT. The genes are TRBV3-1 and TRBJ2-3, with 12 positions matching TRBD2. CDR1 is LGHDT and CDR2 is YNNKEL in the germline V gene (reference sequence). The junction had 8 bases not matched to a gene; V was cut back by 1 base and J by 0 bases. This CDR3 comprises 19 residues.

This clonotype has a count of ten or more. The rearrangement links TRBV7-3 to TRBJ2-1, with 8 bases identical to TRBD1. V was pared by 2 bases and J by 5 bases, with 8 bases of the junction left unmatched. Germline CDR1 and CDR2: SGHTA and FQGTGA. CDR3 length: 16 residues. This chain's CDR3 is CASSLGRTGYHNEQFF. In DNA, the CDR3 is TGTGCCAGCAGCTTAGGTCGGACAGGGTATCACAATGAGCAGTTCTTC.

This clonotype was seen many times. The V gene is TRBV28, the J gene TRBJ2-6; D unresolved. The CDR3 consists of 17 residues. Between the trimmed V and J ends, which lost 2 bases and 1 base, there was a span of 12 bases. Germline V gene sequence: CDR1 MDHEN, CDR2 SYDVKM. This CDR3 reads CASSLGWRISGANVLTF. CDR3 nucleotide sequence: TGTGCCAGCAGTTTAGGGTGGCGGATTTCTGGGGCCAACGTCCTGACTTTC.

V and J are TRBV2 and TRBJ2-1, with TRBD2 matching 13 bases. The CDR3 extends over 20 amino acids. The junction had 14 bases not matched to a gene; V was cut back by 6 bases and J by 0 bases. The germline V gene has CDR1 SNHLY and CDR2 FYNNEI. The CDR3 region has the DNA TGTGCCAGCAGACCCACCGGGACTAGCGGGAACCGGAGCTCCTACAATGAGCAGTTCTTC. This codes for CASRPTGTSGNRSSYNEQFF. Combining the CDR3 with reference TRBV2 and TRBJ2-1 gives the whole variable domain EPEVTQTPSHQVTQMGQEVILRCVPISNHLYFYWYRQILGQKVEFLVSFYNNEISEKSEIFDDQFSVERPDGSNFTLKIRSTKLEDSAMYFCASRPTGTSGNRSSYNEQFFGPGTRLTVL.

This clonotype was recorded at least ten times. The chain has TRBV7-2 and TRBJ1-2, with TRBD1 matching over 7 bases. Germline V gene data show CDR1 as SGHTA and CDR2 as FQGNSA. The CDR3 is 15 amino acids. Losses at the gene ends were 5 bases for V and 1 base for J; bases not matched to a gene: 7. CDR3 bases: TGTGCCAGCAGCAGTCTCGGGACAGTTAACTATGGCTACACCTTC. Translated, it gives CASSSLGTVNYGYTF. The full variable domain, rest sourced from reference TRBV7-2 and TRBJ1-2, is GAGVSQSPSNKVTEKGKDVELRCDPISGHTALYWYRQSLGQGLEFLIYFQGNSAPDKSGLPSDRFSAERTGGSVSTLTIQRTQQEDSAVYLCASSSLGTVNYGYTFGSGTRLTVV.

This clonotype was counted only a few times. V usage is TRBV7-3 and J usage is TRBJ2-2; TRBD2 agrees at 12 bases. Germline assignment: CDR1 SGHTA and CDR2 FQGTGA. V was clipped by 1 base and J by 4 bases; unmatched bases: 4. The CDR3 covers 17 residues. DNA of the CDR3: TGTGCCAGCAGCTTAAGATCTAGCGGGAGGGGCACCGGGGAGCTGTTTTTT. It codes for CASSLRSSGRGTGELFF.

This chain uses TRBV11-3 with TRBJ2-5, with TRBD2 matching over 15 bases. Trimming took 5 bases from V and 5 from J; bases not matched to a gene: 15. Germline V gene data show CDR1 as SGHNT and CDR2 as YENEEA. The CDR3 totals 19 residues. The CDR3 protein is CASSTHTGLAGGQWETQYF. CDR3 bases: TGTGCCAGCAGCACACACACCGGACTAGCGGGAGGGCAATGGGAGACCCAGTACTTC.

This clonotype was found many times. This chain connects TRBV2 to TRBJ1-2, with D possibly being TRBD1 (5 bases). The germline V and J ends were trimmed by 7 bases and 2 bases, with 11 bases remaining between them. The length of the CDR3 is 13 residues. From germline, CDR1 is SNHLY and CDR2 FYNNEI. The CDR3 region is CASNARANYGYTF. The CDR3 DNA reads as TGTGCCAGCAACGCCAGGGCAAACTATGGCTACACCTTC.